Listed below are T cell receptor beta chains from one sample, sequenced in a study of post-analysis software for immune sequencing data. TCRdb passed the PCR reads through MiXCR, listing each CDR3 protein once. The sample consists of some 690,000 distinct CDR3 sequences, around 64% of them appearing once. The sample taken for sequencing was blood. The receptors shown here come from a girl aged 2 to 9 with multiple sclerosis. Both conserved end residues are part of each CDR3. The D gene is left open where the match is weak. Clone size is given for some rows only: seen once, a few or many times, or a class if the clone is expanded.

cdr3_aa	cdr3_nt	d_call	clone_size	v_call	j_call
CASSPSDSARYEQYF	TGTGCCAGCAGCCCCTCCGACAGCGCGCGCTACGAGCAGTACTTC	-	-	TRBV7-6	TRBJ2-7
CASSTPRAGTGFYNEQFF	TGTGCCAGCAGCACCCCCAGAGCCGGGACAGGGTTTTACAATGAGCAGTTCTTC	TRBD1	-	TRBV28	TRBJ2-1
CATGASHSGANVLTF	TGTGCAACAGGGGCCTCTCACTCTGGGGCCAACGTCCTGACTTTC	TRBD1	few	TRBV25-1	TRBJ2-6
CASSFLNRDCGYTF	TGTGCCAGCAGCTTCCTAAACAGGGACTGTGGCTACACCTTC	-	-	TRBV5-5	TRBJ1-2
CATRRDRRNTEAFF	TGTGCCACCAGGCGGGACAGAAGGAACACTGAAGCTTTCTTT	TRBD1	-	TRBV15	TRBJ1-1
CASSQEGASGGYEQYF	TGTGCCAGCAGCCAAGAGGGTGCTAGCGGGGGCTACGAGCAGTACTTC	TRBD2	once	TRBV4-2	TRBJ2-7
CASRLTGRETRYF	TGTGCCAGCAGACTTACCGGGAGGGAGACCCGGTACTTC	TRBD2	-	TRBV7-2	TRBJ2-7
CASSLIRGSVHEQFF	TGTGCCAGCAGCTTAATCAGGGGGAGTGTGCATGAGCAGTTCTTC	TRBD1	-	TRBV7-2	TRBJ2-1
CASSEGGGGDTQYF	TGTGCCAGCAGTGAAGGCGGGGGGGGAGATACGCAGTATTTT	TRBD2	once	TRBV2	TRBJ2-3
CASSYSGGGTEAFF	TGTGCCAGCAGTTACTCTGGGGGGGGCACTGAAGCTTTCTTT	-	few	TRBV6-5	TRBJ1-1
CSVPMDSETQYF	TGCAGTGTTCCGATGGACTCAGAGACCCAGTACTTC	-	-	TRBV20-1	TRBJ2-5
CSVGYARTGGISTNEKLFF	TGCAGCGTTGGCTACGCGAGGACAGGGGGTATTTCAACTAATGAAAAACTGTTTTTT	TRBD1	few	TRBV29-1	TRBJ1-4
CASSAPSGSAYNEQFF	TGTGCCAGCAGCGCCCCAAGCGGGAGTGCCTACAATGAGCAGTTCTTC	TRBD2	-	TRBV9	TRBJ2-1
CASSLGQPLAKNIQYF	TGTGCCAGCAGCCTTGGACAACCTCTAGCCAAAAACATTCAGTACTTC	-	once	TRBV6-2/TRBV6-3	TRBJ2-4
CASSFKDRDTQYF	TGTGCCAGCAGTTTTAAGGATCGAGATACGCAGTATTTT	-	-	TRBV12-3/TRBV12-4	TRBJ2-3
CSARGDRGRSYEQYF	TGCAGTGCTAGGGGGGACAGGGGGCGCTCCTACGAGCAGTACTTC	TRBD1	-	TRBV20-1	TRBJ2-7
CASSSGGEQFF	TGTGCCAGCAGTTCAGGGGGTGAGCAGTTCTTC	TRBD1	-	TRBV27	TRBJ2-1
CSARDPGPYYEQYF	TGCAGTGCTAGAGACCCCGGGCCTTACTACGAGCAGTACTTC	-	-	TRBV20-1	TRBJ2-7
CSARDLFRAGTDTQYF	TGCAGTGCTAGAGATCTATTCCGAGCCGGCACAGATACGCAGTATTTT	-	few	TRBV20-1	TRBJ2-3
CASSFDSGYTDTQYF	TGCGCCAGCAGCTTTGATAGCGGGTACACAGATACGCAGTATTTT	TRBD2	-	TRBV5-1	TRBJ2-3
CASSQPPAGQETQYF	TGCGCCAGCAGCCAACCGCCGGCAGGACAAGAGACCCAGTACTTC	-	-	TRBV4-1	TRBJ2-5
CASSLQRGRQETQYF	TGTGCCAGCAGTTTGCAGCGGGGACGCCAAGAGACCCAGTACTTC	TRBD2	-	TRBV12-3/TRBV12-4	TRBJ2-5
CASSPSFSGSNEQFF	TGTGCCAGCAGCCCATCCTTTTCGGGCAGCAATGAGCAGTTCTTC	-	-	TRBV7-9	TRBJ2-1
CASSLDGQGYYEQYF	TGTGCCAGCAGCTTGGATGGACAGGGATACTACGAGCAGTACTTC	TRBD1	-	TRBV5-6	TRBJ2-7
CSVEEYRGARSYEQYF	TGCAGCGTTGAAGAATACAGGGGGGCCCGCTCCTACGAGCAGTACTTC	TRBD1	-	TRBV29-1	TRBJ2-7
CSVTTTSYEQFF	TGCAGCGTGACCACGACTAGTTATGAGCAGTTCTTC	-	-	TRBV29-1	TRBJ2-1
CSVAGRGLGHEQFF	TGCAGCGTGGCGGGACGGGGCCTCGGACATGAGCAGTTCTTC	-	-	TRBV29-1	TRBJ2-1
CASSSGQGGEQFF	TGCGCCAGCAGCTCCGGCCAGGGCGGTGAGCAGTTCTTC	-	-	TRBV5-1	TRBJ2-1
CSASLPGGVHYGYTF	TGCAGTGCTAGCCTGCCGGGAGGCGTCCACTATGGCTACACCTTC	-	-	TRBV20-1	TRBJ1-2
CASSPLAGGGNEQFF	TGTGCCAGCAGCCCACTAGCGGGAGGGGGCAATGAGCAGTTCTTC	TRBD2	-	TRBV5-5	TRBJ2-1
CASTRSGLAPGSSYEQYF	TGCGCCAGCACCCGATCGGGACTAGCGCCCGGGAGCTCCTACGAGCAGTACTTC	TRBD2	few	TRBV5-1	TRBJ2-7
CSVGVTEAFF	TGCAGCGTAGGGGTTACTGAAGCTTTCTTT	-	few	TRBV29-1	TRBJ1-1
CASSELSGLRNQPQHF	TGTGCCAGCAGTGAATTATCGGGCCTACGCAATCAGCCCCAGCATTTT	-	once	TRBV6-1	TRBJ1-5
CATSVPLGTGNYGYTF	TGTGCCACCAGTGTCCCACTTGGGACAGGGAACTATGGCTACACCTTC	TRBD1	-	TRBV24-1	TRBJ1-2
CASSQDGGNTEAFF	TGCGCCAGCAGCCAAGATGGGGGGAACACTGAAGCTTTCTTT	-	-	TRBV4-3	TRBJ1-1
CASSSDLSDEQFF	TGTGCCAGCAGCTCAGACCTTAGTGATGAGCAGTTCTTC	-	-	TRBV7-9	TRBJ2-1
CASSLVKTGDMNEQFF	TGCGCCAGCAGCTTGGTGAAAACAGGGGATATGAATGAGCAGTTCTTC	TRBD1	-	TRBV5-1	TRBJ2-1
CASSTLLQGAEAFF	TGCGCCAGCAGCACGCTCCTTCAGGGCGCTGAAGCTTTCTTT	-	-	TRBV5-1	TRBJ1-1
CASRSPAGEAETQYF	TGTGCCAGCAGATCCCCAGCGGGAGAGGCAGAGACCCAGTACTTC	TRBD2	once	TRBV12-3/TRBV12-4	TRBJ2-5
CASSLSGRSADTQYF	TGCGCCAGCAGCCTTAGCGGGAGGAGCGCAGATACGCAGTATTTT	TRBD2	once	TRBV4-1	TRBJ2-3
CAISDWPDGQPQHF	TGTGCCATCAGTGATTGGCCAGACGGGCAGCCCCAGCATTTT	-	-	TRBV10-3	TRBJ1-5
CASSLLRVTGGYDGDEQYF	TGTGCCAGCAGCCTACTTAGAGTCACAGGGGGATACGATGGTGACGAGCAGTACTTC	TRBD1	-	TRBV12-3/TRBV12-4	TRBJ2-7